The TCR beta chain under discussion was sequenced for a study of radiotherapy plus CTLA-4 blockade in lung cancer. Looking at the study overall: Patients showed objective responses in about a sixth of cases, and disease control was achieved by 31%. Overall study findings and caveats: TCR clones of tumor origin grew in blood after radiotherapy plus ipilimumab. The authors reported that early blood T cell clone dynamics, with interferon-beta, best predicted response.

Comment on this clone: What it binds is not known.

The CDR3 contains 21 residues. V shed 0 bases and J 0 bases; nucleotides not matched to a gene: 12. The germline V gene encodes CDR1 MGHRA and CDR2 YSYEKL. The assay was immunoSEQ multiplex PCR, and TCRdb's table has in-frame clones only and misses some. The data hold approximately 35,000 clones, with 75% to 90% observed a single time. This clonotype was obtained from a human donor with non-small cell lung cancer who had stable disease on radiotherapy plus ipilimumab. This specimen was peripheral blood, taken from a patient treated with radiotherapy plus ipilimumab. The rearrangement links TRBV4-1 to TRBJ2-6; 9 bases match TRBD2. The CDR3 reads CASSQDQLAGGLTSGANVLTF. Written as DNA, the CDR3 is TGCGCCAGCAGCCAAGATCAACTAGCGGGTGGCTTAACCTCTGGGGCCAACGTCCTGACTTTC.